This T cell receptor (beta chain) was captured by sequencing in a study of blood T cell repertoires in COVID-19. As for the study in general: The study drew acute and convalescent COVID-19 samples from the United States, Italy and Spain. The analysed material was cDNA or gDNA that came from T cells, B-cell-depleted T cells, or PBMCs.

J was trimmed by 7 bases and V by 5 bases; bases with no gene match: 4. Germline V gene sequence: CDR1 SGHTA, CDR2 FQGNSA. This CDR3 region has 14 residues. Authors' analysis steps: Estimation of nucleated cell counts relied on the amplification of reference gene primers. The method was immunoSEQ multiplex PCR; TCRdb's version includes in-frame clones alone and lacks a portion of them. V and J calls and clone size are those listed in that table; D and trimming were worked out from the DNA. The data show about 89,000 clones, less than 80% seen once. The chain couples TRBV7-2 to TRBJ2-5; 13 nucleotides align to TRBD2. Sequenced input: peripheral blood. The receptor's source is a woman of 80 years or more with acute or convalescent COVID-19. The CDR3 here is CASSTSGGEGTQYF. CDR3 coding DNA: TGTGCCAGCAGCACTAGCGGGGGGGAAGGGACCCAGTACTTC.